The 14 T cell receptor beta chains in this list originate from one sample, sequenced in a study of T cells in localized non-small cell lung cancer. Data came from immunoSEQ multiplex PCR; TCRdb stores just in-frame clones and leaves some out. Of about 41,000 clones in the sample, about 88% were seen once. The sample in question was peripheral blood, obtained before any cancer treatment. These receptors originate from a woman aged 18 to 49 with stage III lung adenocarcinoma.

The CDR3 reads CASSGTPRTYYGYTF. For the CDR3, the DNA is TGTGCCAGCAGCGGGACCCCGCGAACTTACTATGGCTACACCTTC. This sequence joins TRBV9 and TRBJ1-2; no definite D call. Trimming cost V 3 bases and J 3 bases, with 15 bases left between them. This CDR3 has 15 residues. The germline V gene encodes CDR1 SGDLS and CDR2 YYNGEE.

This sequence joins TRBV19 and TRBJ2-7; 9 bases line up with TRBD2. The CDR3 extends over 16 amino acids. Germline trimming cut 5 bases from V and 5 bases from J; bases unmatched to any gene: 13. Germline V lookup: CDR1 LNHDA, CDR2 SQIVND (reference sequence). The DNA for the CDR3 is TGTGCCAGTAGTCCGTCGGATAGCGGGGGTACCAACGAGCAGTACTTC. This translates into CASSPSDSGGTNEQYF.

The rearrangement links TRBV14 to TRBJ2-5, with 10 bases fitting TRBD2. The CDR3 extends over 15 amino acids. Germline lookup yields CDR1 SGHDN and CDR2 FVKESK. J gave up 5 bases and V 4 bases, and 7 bases lay outside the gene matches. In nucleotides, the CDR3 is TGTGCCAGCAGCCCCTCTAGCGGGGGTGGGGAGACCCAGTACTTC. Its translation: CASSPSSGGGETQYF.

The rearrangement joins TRBV4-2 to TRBJ1-1, with TRBD1 as a possible D gene (5 bases). Trimming shortened V by 2 bases and J by 1 base, and 11 bases separated the two germline ends. This CDR3 spans 15 amino acids. Germline V CDR1 and CDR2: LGHNA, YNFKEQ. The CDR3 DNA reads TGTGCCAGCAGCCAAACCGCCACAGGGAACACTGAAGCTTTCTTT. It codes for CASSQTATGNTEAFF.

DNA for the CDR3: TGCGCCAGCGCGGCCGGGGCCAGCTCCTACGAGCAGTACTTC. As protein: CASAAGASSYEQYF. The chain combines TRBV5-1 with TRBJ2-7; either TRBD1 or TRBD2 may supply D (5 bases each). Trimming removed 7 bases at V and 0 bases at J, with 14 bases between. This CDR3 is built from 14 residues. CDR1 and CDR2 from the germline V gene are SGHRS and YFSETQ.

The gene calls are TRBV5-6 and TRBJ1-2; D is possibly TRBD1 (5 bases). V dropped 2 bases and J dropped 5 bases, with 13 bases sitting between them. Germline V gives CDR1 SGHDT, CDR2 YYEEEE. The CDR3 loop spans 14 amino acids. CDR3 coding DNA: TGTGCCAGCAGCTTTGATGGGACGGCATATGGCTACACCTTC. The encoded protein is CASSFDGTAYGYTF.

The rearrangement links TRBV5-1 to TRBJ2-2, with D possibly matching TRBD1 (5 bases). Between the trimmed V and J ends, which lost 5 bases and 6 bases, there was a span of 14 bases. CDR1 is SGHRS and CDR2 is YFSETQ in the germline V gene. CDR3 length: 14 residues. The CDR3 reads CASRLDSYAGELFF. For the CDR3, the DNA is TGCGCCAGCAGGCTAGACAGCTACGCCGGGGAGCTGTTTTTT.

The table lists this clone with a count of one. The chain uses TRBV6-6 and TRBJ2-2; D is ambiguous. This CDR3 has 13 amino acids. The V and J ends lost 0 bases and 5 bases respectively, with 4 bases between them. Looked up from germline, CDR1 is MNHNY and CDR2 is SVGAGI (reference sequence). In nucleotides, the CDR3 is TGTGCCAGCAGTTACTCTTGGACCGGGGAGCTGTTTTTT. Its protein is CASSYSWTGELFF.

V usage is TRBV11-2 and J usage is TRBJ2-7, with D perhaps being TRBD1 or TRBD2 (5 bases each). Trimming removed 3 bases at V and 2 bases at J, with 11 bases between. The CDR3 extends over 14 amino acids. CDR1 SGHAT and CDR2 FQNNGV come from the germline V gene. CDR3 bases: TGTGCCAGCAGCTTGGGGGTAGTCCCCTACGAGCAGTACTTC. Amino acids: CASSLGVVPYEQYF.

This sequence joins TRBV2 and TRBJ1-3, with a tentative D call TRBD1 (5 bases). V dropped 1 base and J dropped 2 bases, with 6 bases sitting between them. This CDR3 is 14 amino acids long. CDR1 is SNHLY, CDR2 FYNNEI, per germline. CDR3 amino acids: CASSEGRAGNTIYF. The CDR3 region has the DNA TGTGCCAGCAGTGAAGGCAGGGCTGGAAACACCATATATTTT.

The rearrangement links TRBV6-1 to TRBJ2-4; 9 bases are a match to TRBD1. Trimming took 4 bases from V and 0 from J; bases not matched to a gene: 10. Germline CDR1 reads MNHNS; CDR2 reads SASEGT. CDR3 length: 18 residues. This CDR3 is CASSAWTGVYSAKNIQYF. CDR3 DNA: TGTGCCAGCAGTGCCTGGACAGGGGTATATTCAGCCAAAAACATTCAGTACTTC.

This chain uses TRBV5-1 with TRBJ1-1, with a tentative D call TRBD1 (6 bases). This CDR3 has 14 residues. Per the germline V gene, CDR1 is SGHRS and CDR2 is YFSETQ. Deletions cut 3 bases from V and 4 bases from J, with 13 bases between. The CDR3 sequence: CASSSDSESTEAFF. The CDR3 DNA follows: TGCGCCAGCAGCTCGGACAGCGAATCCACTGAAGCTTTCTTT.

The J gene is TRBJ1-3, the V gene TRBV7-2, with D uncertain. The CDR3 contains 13 residues. Trimming took off 5 bases at V and 7 bases at J, with 12 bases between the two ends. CDR1 and CDR2 (germline): SGHTA, FQGNSA. CDR3 in DNA: TGTGCCAGCAGCGCCTCATTGGGTAACACCATATATTTT. This gives the protein CASSASLGNTIYF. The full variable domain, in which reference TRBV7-2 and TRBJ1-3 provide the parts outside the CDR3, is GAGVSQSPSNKVTEKGKDVELRCDPISGHTALYWYRQSLGQGLEFLIYFQGNSAPDKSGLPSDRFSAERTGGSVSTLTIQRTQQEDSAVYLCASSASLGNTIYFGEGSWLTVV.

Remarks on this clone: At one boundary the junction diverges from the germline segment, which might be a read error. The V gene is TRBV7-7, the J gene TRBJ2-5; no reliable D call. Germline V gene lookup returns CDR1 SSHAT and CDR2 FNYEAQ (reference sequence). The CDR3 has 15 residues. CDR3 nucleotide sequence: TGTGCTAGCAGCCTTTCCCCGACGGGCCGGGAGACCCAGTACTTC. Translated: CASSLSPTGRETQYF.